This is a list of T cell receptor beta chains from one sample in a study of blood T cell repertoires in COVID-19. The data were produced by immunoSEQ multiplex PCR, yet TCRdb's version contains in-frame clones alone and is incomplete. The table includes roughly 150,000 clones, 70% to 90% detected once. The sample was peripheral blood. The receptors originated from a woman in her 50s with acute or convalescent COVID-19. Each CDR3 is given with its conserved first and last residue. D genes are given only for firm matches. Clone sizes are given selectively: once, few, many, or a class where the clone is expanded.

>-|-|TRBJ2-1|TRBV29-1|11
TGCAGCGCCCTACGCCGGGGAGAGCAGTTCTTC
CSALRRGEQFF
>-|-|TRBJ2-7|TRBV11-2|15
TGTGCCAGCAGCTTAGATCCCGGCAGGCCCTACGAGCAGTACTTC
CASSLDPGRPYEQYF
>-|-|TRBJ2-1|TRBV18|18
TGTGCCAGCTCACCAACCCCCCCTGCGGGGCGCTCCTACAATGAGCAGTTCTTC
CASSPTPPAGRSYNEQFF
>-|TRBD1|TRBJ2-1|TRBV7-8|19
TGTGCCAGCAGCCGTACTTCAGGCCATACCGGGACAGCTTACAATGAGCAGTTCTTC
CASSRTSGHTGTAYNEQFF
>-|-|TRBJ1-2|TRBV21-1|12
TGTGCCAGCAGCAAGGAGAACTATGGCTACACCTTC
CASSKENYGYTF
>-|TRBD1|TRBJ2-5|TRBV4-3|16
TGCGCCAGCAGCCAAGATGGGACAGGGTACCAAGAGACCCAGTACTTC
CASSQDGTGYQETQYF
>once|TRBD1|TRBJ1-6|TRBV19|15
TGTGCCAGTAGGGATGTGGGGACAGTGGGATCACCCCTCCACTTT
CASRDVGTVGSPLHF
>-|-|TRBJ1-4|TRBV11-1|14
TGTGCCAGCAGCTTTGCGGCGAGTGATGAAAAACTGTTTTTT
CASSFAASDEKLFF
>-|-|TRBJ2-7|TRBV7-9|12
TGTGCCAGCCGCCAGGGCTCCTACGAGCAGTACTTC
CASRQGSYEQYF
>-|-|TRBJ2-7|TRBV11-2|15
TGTGCCAGCAGCTTAGATGTACAGGTTGGATACGAGCAGTACTTC
CASSLDVQVGYEQYF
>-|-|TRBJ2-2|TRBV6-6|14
TGTGCCAGCAGATCAGAGGGCCCCACCGGGGAGCTGTTTTTT
CASRSEGPTGELFF
>-|-|TRBJ2-2|TRBV5-6|13
TGTGCCAGCAGGGACACGAACACCGGGGAGCTGTTTTTT
CASRDTNTGELFF
>-|-|TRBJ2-3|TRBV3-1/TRBV3-2|18
TGTGCCAGCAGCCAAGATCAAATCCGGGGGGCCCGCACAGATACGCAGTATTTT
CASSQDQIRGARTDTQYF
>-|TRBD2|TRBJ2-1|TRBV18|17
TGTGCCAGCTCACCACGAGGTGCCAGCGGGGGGTACAATGAGCAGTTCTTC
CASSPRGASGGYNEQFF
>-|TRBD1|TRBJ1-3|TRBV11-2|17
TGTGCCAGCAGCTTAGCCCGTAACAGGGGCTTCGGAAACACCATATATTTT
CASSLARNRGFGNTIYF
>-|-|TRBJ1-5|TRBV18|14
TGTGCCAGCTCCCGGTCGGGGAGCAATCAGCCCCAGCATTTT
CASSRSGSNQPQHF